These 6 T cell receptor beta chains were sequenced from one sample in a study of T cells in Graves' hyperthyroidism and ophthalmopathy. The source material, RNA transcripts, was used to amplify TCR beta CDR3 regions. The HTBI primer set was used in a first-round RT-PCR of the TCR CDR3. TCRdb used MiXCR to reprocess the multiplex PCR reads, holding one entry per CDR3 protein. Among a few hundred thousand distinct CDR3 sequences, approximately 18% were seen once, and the ten largest hold roughly two fifths. The sample comprised blood. The receptors derive from a man aged 18 to 29 with Graves' ophthalmopathy.

The V call is TRBV11-2, the J call TRBJ2-1, with 12 positions matching TRBD2. The CDR3 has 16 amino acids. Germline CDR1 reads SGHAT; CDR2 reads FQNNGV. V trimming: 5 bases; J trimming: 6 bases; junction bases outside the gene matches: 8. This CDR3 reads CASSPALAGGPNEQFF. Written as DNA, the CDR3 is TGTGCCAGCAGCCCTGCCCTAGCGGGAGGGCCCAATGAGCAGTTCTTC. The variable domain in full, completed from reference TRBV11-2 and TRBJ2-1, reads EAGVAQSPRYKIIEKRQSVAFWCNPISGHATLYWYQQILGQGPKLLIQFQNNGVVDDSQLPKDRFSAERLKGVDSTLKIQPAKLEDSAVYLCASSPALAGGPNEQFFGPGTRLTVL.

This clonotype was counted a single time. The chain couples TRBV2 to TRBJ2-7, with 7 bases matching TRBD1. Unmatched junction bases numbered 11, after V lost 6 bases and J lost 0 bases. Germline V lookup: CDR1 SNHLY, CDR2 FYNNEI. The CDR3 sequence is 16 residues long. The CDR3 here is CASSAHRDSNSYEQYF. The CDR3 coding sequence is TGTGCCAGCAGCGCCCACCGGGACAGTAACTCCTACGAGCAGTACTTC.

V gene TRBV29-1 combines with J gene TRBJ2-1, with a tentative D call TRBD2 (5 bases). CDR1 SQVTM and CDR2 ANQGSEA come from the germline V gene. V was clipped by 5 bases and J by 4 bases, with 15 bases between them. The CDR3 spans 14 residues. CDR3 in DNA: TGCAGCGTTTTTTTAGGGAGCGCGTACAATGAGCAGTTCTTC. Translation: CSVFLGSAYNEQFF.

In its sample, this clonotype was seen a few times. The rearrangement links TRBV6-1 to TRBJ2-5, with 7 bases aligning to TRBD1. This CDR3 comprises 15 residues. Per germline, CDR1 MNHNS and CDR2 SASEGT. Trimming at V came to 6 bases and at J to 1 base, leaving 8 bases not matched to a gene. CDR3 coding DNA: TGTGCCAGCAGGGCGACCGGGACAGTCCAAGAGACCCAGTACTTC. Protein sequence: CASRATGTVQETQYF.

V and J are TRBV7-2 and TRBJ2-7; no clear D gene. The germline gives CDR1 SGHTA, CDR2 FQGNSA. The CDR3 spans 14 residues. Trimming pared 3 bases from V and 0 bases from J, leaving 9 bases between. CDR3 DNA: TGTGCCAGCAGCTTTCGTTTCGGCTCCTACGAGCAGTACTTC. This gives the protein CASSFRFGSYEQYF.

The chain couples TRBV10-3 to TRBJ2-1, with 9 bases aligning to TRBD1. V was clipped by 7 bases and J by 7 bases; unmatched bases: 5. Germline V gene sequence: CDR1 ENHRY, CDR2 SYGVKD. This CDR3 is 13 amino acids long. The CDR3 region has the DNA TGTGCCATCATGGGGACAGGGTCGAATGAGCAGTTCTTC. It yields the protein CAIMGTGSNEQFF.